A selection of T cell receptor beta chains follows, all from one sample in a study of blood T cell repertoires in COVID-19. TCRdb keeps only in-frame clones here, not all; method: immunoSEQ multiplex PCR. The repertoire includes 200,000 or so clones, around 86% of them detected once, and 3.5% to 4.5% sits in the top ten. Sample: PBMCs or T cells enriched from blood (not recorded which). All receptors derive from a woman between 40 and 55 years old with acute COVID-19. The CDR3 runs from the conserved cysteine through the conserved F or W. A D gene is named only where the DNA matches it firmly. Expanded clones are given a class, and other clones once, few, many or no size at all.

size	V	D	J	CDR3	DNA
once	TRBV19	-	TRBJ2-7	CASGGTGEKSYEQYF	TGTGCCAGCGGTGGTACGGGGGAGAAATCTTACGAGCAGTACTTC
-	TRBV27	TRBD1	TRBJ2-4	CASSSLPGTGGAGDIQYF	TGTGCCAGCAGTTCCTTACCCGGGACAGGGGGCGCGGGCGACATTCAGTACTTC
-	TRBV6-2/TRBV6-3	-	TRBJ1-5	CASSYSRAWGNSNQPQHF	TGTGCCAGCAGTTACTCGAGGGCCTGGGGTAATAGCAATCAGCCCCAGCATTTT
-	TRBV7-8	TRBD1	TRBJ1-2	CASSLTTGAGYTF	TGTGCCAGCAGCTTAACTACAGGGGCGGGCTACACCTTC
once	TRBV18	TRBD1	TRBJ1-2	CASSLQGADYGYTF	TGTGCCAGCTCACTACAGGGGGCGGACTATGGCTACACCTTC
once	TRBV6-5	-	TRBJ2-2	CASRPGTPNTGELFF	TGTGCCAGCAGACCCGGGACACCTAACACCGGGGAGCTGTTTTTT
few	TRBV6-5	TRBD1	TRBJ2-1	CASRRGQPNEQFF	TGTGCCAGCAGGAGGGGGCAGCCCAATGAGCAGTTCTTC
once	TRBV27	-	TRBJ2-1	CASSKWGGQGFSPYNEQFF	TGTGCCAGCAGTAAGTGGGGGGGCCAGGGTTTCAGCCCCTACAATGAGCAGTTCTTC
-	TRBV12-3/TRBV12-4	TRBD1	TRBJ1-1	CASTATGSVEAFF	TGTGCCAGCACCGCGACAGGGTCGGTTGAAGCTTTCTTT
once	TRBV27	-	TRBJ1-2	CASSAGLRPGGYTF	TGTGCCAGCAGTGCGGGACTGAGACCTGGCGGCTACACCTTC
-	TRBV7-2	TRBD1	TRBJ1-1	CASSLVGTGAEAFF	TGTGCCAGCAGCTTAGTAGGGACAGGGGCTGAAGCTTTCTTT
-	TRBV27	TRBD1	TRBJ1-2	CASSPNRDRGGYTF	TGTGCCAGCAGCCCTAACCGGGACAGGGGTGGCTACACCTTC
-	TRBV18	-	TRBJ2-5	CASSPQLQETQYF	TGTGCCAGCTCACCACAACTCCAAGAGACCCAGTACTTC
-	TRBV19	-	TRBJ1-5	CASSMKGHNSNQPQHF	TGTGCCAGTAGTATGAAGGGACATAATAGCAATCAGCCCCAGCATTTT
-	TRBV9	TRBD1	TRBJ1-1	CASSHSRQGELNTEAFF	TGTGCCAGCAGCCATAGCCGACAGGGGGAATTGAACACTGAAGCTTTCTTT
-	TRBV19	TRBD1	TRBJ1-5	CASKTDPGTGGGQPQHF	TGTGCCAGTAAAACCGATCCCGGGACAGGGGGCGGTCAGCCCCAGCATTTT
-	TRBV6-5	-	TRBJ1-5	CASSYGGGSNQPQHF	TGTGCCAGCAGTTACGGGGGAGGGAGCAATCAGCCCCAGCATTTT
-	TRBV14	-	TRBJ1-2	CASSQDLQSYGYTF	TGTGCCAGCAGCCAAGATCTACAGAGCTATGGCTACACCTTC
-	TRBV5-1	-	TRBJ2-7	CASSPGLMSYEQYF	TGCGCCAGCAGCCCGGGACTGATGTCCTACGAGCAGTACTTC
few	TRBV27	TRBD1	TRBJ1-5	CASSISTGAQPQHF	TGTGCCAGCAGTATCTCGACAGGGGCTCAGCCCCAGCATTTT
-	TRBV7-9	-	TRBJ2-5	CASSLGGFEETQYF	TGTGCCAGCAGCTTAGGGGGCTTTGAAGAGACCCAGTACTTC
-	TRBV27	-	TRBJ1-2	CASSAGSLIYGYTF	TGTGCCAGCAGTGCCGGGTCTTTAATCTATGGCTACACCTTC
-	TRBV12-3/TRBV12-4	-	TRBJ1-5	CASRQSNQPQHF	TGTGCCAGCAGACAGTCCAATCAGCCCCAGCATTTT
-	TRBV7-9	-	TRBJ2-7	CASSGQENEQYF	TGTGCCAGCAGCGGCCAGGAAAACGAGCAGTACTTC
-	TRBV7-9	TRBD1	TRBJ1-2	CASSPYRDRDGYTF	TGTGCCAGCAGCCCTTACCGGGACAGAGATGGCTACACCTTC
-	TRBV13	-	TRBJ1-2	CASSFGAIGGYTF	TGTGCCAGCAGCTTCGGAGCGATTGGTGGCTACACCTTC
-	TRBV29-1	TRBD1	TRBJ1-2	CSDRTGGWGYTF	TGCAGCGACCGGACAGGGGGCTGGGGCTACACCTTC
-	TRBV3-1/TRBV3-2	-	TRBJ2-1	CASSAGYNEQFF	TGTGCCAGCAGCGCCGGCTACAATGAGCAGTTCTTC
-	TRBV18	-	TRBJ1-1	CASSPPGRSVTEAFF	TGTGCCAGCTCACCACCGGGCAGGTCGGTGACTGAAGCTTTCTTT
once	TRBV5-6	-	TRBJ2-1	CASSSGIGGFMHEQFF	TGTGCCAGCAGCTCAGGGATCGGGGGTTTCATGCATGAGCAGTTCTTC
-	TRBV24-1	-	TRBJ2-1	CATSDLAGSYNEQFF	TGTGCCACCAGTGATTTGGCGGGCTCCTACAATGAGCAGTTCTTC
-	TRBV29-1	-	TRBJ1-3	CSVSGRSSSGNTIYF	TGCAGCGTCAGCGGCCGGAGCAGCTCTGGAAACACCATATATTTT
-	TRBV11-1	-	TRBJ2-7	CASSLSLAKNYEQYF	TGTGCCAGCAGCTTATCCCTTGCGAAGAACTACGAGCAGTACTTC
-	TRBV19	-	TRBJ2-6	CASSIDRDGTKGSGANVLTF	TGTGCCAGTAGTATAGATCGTGACGGGACAAAAGGCTCTGGGGCCAACGTCCTGACTTTC
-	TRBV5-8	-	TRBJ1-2	CASSSTGINYGYTF	TGTGCCAGCAGCTCGACAGGAATTAACTATGGCTACACCTTC
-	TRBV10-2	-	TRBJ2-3	CASILGGPADTQYF	-
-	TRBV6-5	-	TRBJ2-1	CASSRGAQYYEQFF	TGTGCCAGCAGCAGGGGGGCCCAGTATTATGAGCAGTTCTTC
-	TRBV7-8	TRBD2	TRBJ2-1	CASSHSGGREFF	TGTGCCAGCAGCCATAGCGGGGGGCGGGAGTTCTTC
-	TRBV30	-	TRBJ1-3	CACIGNTIYF	TGTGCCTGTATCGGAAACACCATATATTTT
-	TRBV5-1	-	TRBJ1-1	CASSPVAGIWEAFF	TGCGCCAGCAGCCCAGTGGCAGGGATCTGGGAAGCTTTCTTT
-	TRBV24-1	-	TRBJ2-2	CATSENGENTGELFF	TGTGCCACCAGTGAGAACGGGGAAAACACCGGGGAGCTGTTTTTT
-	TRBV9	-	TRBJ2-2	CASSGDTGELFF	TGTGCCAGCAGCGGAGACACCGGGGAGCTGTTTTTT
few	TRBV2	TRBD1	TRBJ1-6	CASRALHRGRNSPLHF	TGTGCCAGCAGGGCCCTTCACAGGGGGAGGAATTCACCCCTCCACTTT
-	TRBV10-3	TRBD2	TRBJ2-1	CAISDGAGGPNEQFF	TGTGCCATCAGTGACGGAGCGGGGGGGCCCAATGAGCAGTTCTTC
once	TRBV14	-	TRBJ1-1	CASSLRHGWTEAFF	TGTGCCAGCAGCCTTAGGCACGGGTGGACTGAAGCTTTCTTT
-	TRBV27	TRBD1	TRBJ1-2	CASRRTGGNYGYTF	TGTGCCAGCAGAAGGACAGGGGGTAACTATGGCTACACCTTC
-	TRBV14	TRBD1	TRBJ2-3	CASSLGQGRDVTDTQYF	TGTGCCAGCAGCCTGGGACAGGGGAGGGATGTCACAGATACGCAGTATTTT
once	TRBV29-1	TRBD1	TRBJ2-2	CSVHRGDGDTGELFF	TGCAGCGTTCACAGGGGAGACGGGGACACCGGGGAGCTGTTTTTT
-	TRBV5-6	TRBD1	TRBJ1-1	CASSSSGGLSTEAFF	TGTGCCAGCAGCTCATCAGGGGGACTTTCCACTGAAGCTTTCTTT
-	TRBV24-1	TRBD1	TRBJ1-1	CATSDAGTGSDTEAFF	TGTGCCACCAGTGATGCGGGGACAGGGAGCGACACTGAAGCTTTCTTT
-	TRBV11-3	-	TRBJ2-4	CASSGGQEKNIQYF	TGTGCCAGCAGCGGAGGGCAGGAGAAAAACATTCAGTACTTC
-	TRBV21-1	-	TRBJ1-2	CASSRGQAGYTF	TGTGCCAGCAGCAGGGGGCAAGCTGGCTACACCTTC
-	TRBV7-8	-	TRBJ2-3	CASSPGQDTQYF	TGTGCCAGCAGCCCAGGTCAAGATACGCAGTATTTT
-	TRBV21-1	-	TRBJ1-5	CASSERTGGLRIFWPQHF	TGTGCCAGCAGCGAAAGGACAGGGGGTTTAAGGATATTCTGGCCCCAGCATTTT
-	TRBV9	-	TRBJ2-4	CASSGDLEAKNIQYF	TGTGCCAGCAGCGGCGATTTGGAGGCCAAAAACATTCAGTACTTC
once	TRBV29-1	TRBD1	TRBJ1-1	CSVSTGKAFF	TGCAGCGTTTCGACAGGGAAAGCTTTCTTT
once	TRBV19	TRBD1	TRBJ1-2	CASRDRVNGYTF	TGTGCCAGTAGGGACAGGGTGAATGGCTACACCTTC
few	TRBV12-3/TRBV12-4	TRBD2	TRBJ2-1	CASSGGGEQFF	TGTGCCAGCAGCGGGGGGGGTGAGCAGTTCTTC
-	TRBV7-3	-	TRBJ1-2	CASSLGGSRRRYTF	TGTGCCAGCAGCTTAGGAGGTTCGAGGCGTCGCTACACCTTC
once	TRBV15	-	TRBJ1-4	CATSRVLQGGGEKLFF	TGTGCCACCAGCAGAGTACTACAGGGTGGCGGTGAAAAACTGTTTTTT